This TCR beta chain was recovered during a study of post-analysis software for immune sequencing data. Study-wide points: The study found significantly lower normalized Chao1 diversity in multiple sclerosis patients than in controls. Compared with controls, patients had more of about 5 TRBV segments, including TRBV5-6, TRBV5-1 and TRBV20-1. Same-batch preparations were strongly co-clustered by F measure.

The length of the CDR3 is 20 residues. The V segment lost 4 bases and the J segment 2 bases; nucleotides outside the gene matches: 12. Germline V gives CDR1 MDHEN, CDR2 SYDVKM. This clonotype showed up just a few times. Its specificity is not known. Unique-molecular-identifier-tagged TCR beta cDNA libraries were used. Some 500,000 cDNA molecules were obtained per 1 to 10 million input T cells. TCRdb reprocessed the PCR reads with MiXCR, giving one entry per CDR3 protein. The sample contains roughly 700,000 distinct CDR3 sequences, roughly 27% of which appear only once. Sequencing was carried out using blood. The clonotype originates from a girl aged 10 to 17 with multiple sclerosis. This chain joins TRBV28 and TRBJ2-3, with TRBD2 identical over 16 bases. CDR3 DNA: TGTGCCAGCAGTTCACTATGGGGGGGACTAGCGGGAGGGTACACAGATACGCAGTATTTT. Translated: CASSSLWGGLAGGYTDTQYF.